The 3 T cell receptor gamma chains in this list originate from one sample, sequenced in a study of Vδ1+ human thymocytes. These receptors' targets are unknown. Study-wide results and caveats: In the thymus, TRG and TRD repertoires looked highly polyclonal with Gaussian CDR3 lengths.

Sequences come from RNA converted to cDNA by reverse transcription. Pooled V-gene forward primers with one constant-region reverse primer generated the CDR3 amplicons by multiplex PCR. TCRdb re-called clones from the multiplex PCR reads using CATT. In the table there are approximately 8,500 gamma-chain clones, roughly three fifths of which are singletons. Source material: Vdelta1+ gamma-delta thymocytes from the thymus. The subset was: FACS-sorted CD3+ TCRalphabeta- TCRVdelta1+ TCRVdelta2- thymocytes. The receptors originated from a girl under three years old who had congenital heart surgery.

The chain uses TRGV9 and TRGJ1 or TRGJ2. TCRdb offers no J gene call, so here the DNA was matched to germline to obtain one. Germline CDR1 and CDR2: GITISATS and ISYDGTV (reference sequence). The CDR3 length is 12 residues. J was trimmed by 9 bases and V by 2 bases; bases with no gene match: 7. Written as DNA, the CDR3 is TGTGCCTTGTGGGAGGCGTCATTTAAGAAACTCTTT. Amino acids: CALWEASFKKLF.

The rearrangement joins TRGV4 to TRGJ1 or TRGJ2. TCRdb lists no J gene, so it was determined here by aligning the DNA to germline. The CDR3 totals 13 residues. The J segment lost 8 bases and the V segment lost 3 bases, leaving 10 bases of the junction unmatched. Germline V gives CDR1 EGSTGY, CDR2 YDSYTSSV. CDR3 bases: TGTGCCACCTGGGATATTGGACCACATAAGAAACTCTTT. Protein: CATWDIGPHKKLF.

Comments on this clone: Since a much larger clone is just one base distant, this may be a read error. This CDR3 is also generated by other DNA sequences in the sample. V is TRGV3 and J is TRGJ1 or TRGJ2. Here the J gene came from matching the DNA to germline, since TCRdb omits it. J gave up 6 bases and V 0 bases, and 2 bases lay outside the gene matches. CDR3 length equals 12 residues. Germline CDR1 VTNTFY, CDR2 YDVSTARD (reference sequence). The CDR3 region is CATWDRSYKKLF. The CDR3 DNA reads as TGTGCCACCTGGGACAGGAGTTATAAGAAACTCTTT.